This T cell receptor beta chain was captured in a study of cytomegalovirus exposure and HLA in healthy donors. The repertoire was sequenced with immunoSEQ multiplex PCR; TCRdb's copy has only in-frame clones and lacks some. The top ten clones hold about 1.2% of a sample with more than 250,000 clones, roughly nine tenths of them seen once. The CDR3 covers 14 residues. Germline trimming cut 6 bases from V and 0 bases from J; bases unmatched to any gene: 3. Germline values: CDR1 ENHRY, CDR2 SYGVKD. The donors belonged to the approximately 120-subject validation cohort, separate from the 666-subject first cohort.

The chain combines TRBV10-3 with TRBJ2-7; 9 nucleotides align to TRBD1. The sample consisted of PBMCs. The origin of this receptor is a woman under 40 in good health and CMV-seropositive. In DNA, the CDR3 is TGTGCCATCAGGGGGGACAGGGCCTCCTACGAGCAGTACTTC. Protein product: CAIRGDRASYEQYF.